This TCR beta chain originates from a study of blood T cell repertoires in COVID-19. Study overall: Sources were T cells, B-cell-depleted T cells, or PBMCs; the material itself was cDNA or gDNA.

Clones were read by immunoSEQ multiplex PCR, and TCRdb kept only the in-frame ones, dropping some. The sample includes approximately 300,000 clones, approximately 88% of them seen just once. Details on this clone: This sample also contains other DNA sequences that code for the same CDR3.

The CDR3 is 13 residues long. The germline V gene has CDR1 MNHEY and CDR2 SVGAGI. Trimming left V 6 bases short and J 2 bases short, with 11 bases between. The clonotype was recovered from a young man who had recovered from COVID-19. This sequence joins TRBV6-5 and TRBJ2-7; D possibly corresponds to TRBD1 (6 bases). Sequenced input: peripheral blood. The CDR3 here is CASSPQGPYEQYF. Written as DNA, the CDR3 is TGTGCCAGCAGCCCACAGGGTCCCTACGAGCAGTACTTC.